This TCR beta chain was found in a study of shared clonotypes between healthy human individuals. The study's findings and limits: Across four donors, naive CD4 shared 4.5% to 6%, naive CD8 approximately 3.5%, memory CD4 2% to 2.5%, memory CD8 0.4%.

Turning to this clone: Its matching antigen is unknown.

The assay used deep level. Produced via immunoSEQ multiplex PCR; TCRdb's table is partial and in-frame only. The data contain approximately 2,000,000 clones, just under 95% of them singletons. J gave up 9 bases and V 1 base, and 7 bases lay outside the gene matches. CDR3 length: 15 amino acids. From germline, CDR1 is MGHRA and CDR2 YSYEKL. The study drew its donors from healthy HIV-negative adults without recent acute infections or vaccinations. This chain joins TRBV4-1 and TRBJ2-7; 12 bases are shared with TRBD2. The clonotype comes from a man aged 18 to 30 in good health. Some clones in this sample may be carry-over from other donors' samples. Specimen: naive CD4+ T cells from PBMCs. Specified subset: CD45RA+ positively selected. In DNA, the CDR3 is TGCGCCAGCAGCCAAGGACTAGCGGGAGTGGGGGGGCAGTACTTC. Amino acid sequence: CASSQGLAGVGGQYF.